Reported below is one T cell receptor beta chain. The sample originates from a study of T cells in Graves' hyperthyroidism and ophthalmopathy. Amplified TCR beta CDR3 regions came from RNA transcripts. Carried out on the TCR CDR3, a first-round RT-PCR used the HTBI primer set. TCRdb ran MiXCR on the multiplex PCR reads and lists one entry per CDR3 protein. Among under 400,000 distinct CDR3 sequences listed, more than 11% were seen once. CDR1 and CDR2 (germline): SGHRS, YFSETQ. V was pared by 4 bases and J by 4 bases, with 8 bases of the junction left unmatched. The CDR3 loop spans 16 amino acids. The sequenced sample consisted of blood. The V gene is TRBV5-1, the J gene TRBJ2-5, with 12 bases lining up with TRBD1. The clonotype originates from a woman aged 60-75 years with Graves' hyperthyroidism. The CDR3 sequence is CASSGNRDRGLETQYF. The CDR3, as DNA: TGCGCCAGCAGCGGTAACCGGGACAGGGGGCTAGAGACCCAGTACTTC.